This TCR beta chain was captured in a study of spatial heterogeneity in lung cancer. For the study at large: Fewer alpha-chain than beta-chain sequences were consistently detected. Findings of the study overall: Ubiquitous expanded tumor TCRs appeared in blood more at resection than follow-up.

In its sample, this clonotype was seen many times. Its antigen is still unknown. One entry per CDR3 protein, called by TCRdb with MiXCR from the 5' RACE reads. This sample has roughly 48,000 distinct CDR3 sequences; around 5.2% occur once, and the top ten carry approximately 10%. V lost 5 bases to trimming and J lost 1 base, with 9 bases between them. There are 14 residues in the CDR3. CDR1 LNHNV and CDR2 YYDKDF come from the germline V gene (reference sequence). The sample's time point: sample taken at primary tumor resection. The authors sequenced whole RNA from tumor, nontumor lung or frozen PBMC without sorting.

The chain employs TRBV15 and TRBJ2-1, with D perhaps matching TRBD2 (5 bases). Sequences were derived from PBMCs, sampled at surgery. This TCR was sampled from a male donor with early-stage non-small cell lung cancer. The CDR3 DNA reads as TGTGCCACCAGCGGGAGAGGTTCCTACAATGAGCAGTTCTTC. Translating gives CATSGRGSYNEQFF.